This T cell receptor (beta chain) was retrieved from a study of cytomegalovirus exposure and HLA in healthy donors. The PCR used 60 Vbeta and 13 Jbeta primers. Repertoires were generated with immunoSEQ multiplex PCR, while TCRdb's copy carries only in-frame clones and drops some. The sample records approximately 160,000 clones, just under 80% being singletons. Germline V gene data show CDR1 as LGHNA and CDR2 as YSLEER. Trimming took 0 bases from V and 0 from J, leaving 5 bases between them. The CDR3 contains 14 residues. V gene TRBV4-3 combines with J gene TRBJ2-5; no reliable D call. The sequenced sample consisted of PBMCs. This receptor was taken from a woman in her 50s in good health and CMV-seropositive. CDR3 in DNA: TGCGCCAGCAGCCAAGATGTCAACCAAGAGACCCAGTACTTC. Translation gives CASSQDVNQETQYF.